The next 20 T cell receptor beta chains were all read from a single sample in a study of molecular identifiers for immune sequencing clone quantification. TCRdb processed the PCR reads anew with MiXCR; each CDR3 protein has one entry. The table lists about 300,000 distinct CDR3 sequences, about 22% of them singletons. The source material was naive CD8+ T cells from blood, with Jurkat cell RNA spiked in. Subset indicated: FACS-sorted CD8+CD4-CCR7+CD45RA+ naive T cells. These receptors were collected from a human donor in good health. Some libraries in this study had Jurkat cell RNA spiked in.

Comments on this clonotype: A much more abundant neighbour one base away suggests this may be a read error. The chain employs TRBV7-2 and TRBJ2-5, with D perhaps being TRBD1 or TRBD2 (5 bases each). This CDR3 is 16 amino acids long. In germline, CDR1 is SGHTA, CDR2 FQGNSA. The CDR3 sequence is CASSSHGTTLQETQCF. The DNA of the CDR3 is TGTGCCAGCAGCTCCCATGGGACCACCCTCCAAGAGACCCAGTGCTTC.

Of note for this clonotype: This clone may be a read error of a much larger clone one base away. The CDR3 protein is CASSHGLRNQETQYF. The DNA of the CDR3 is TGTGCCAGCAGTCACGGTTTGCGGAATCAAGAGACCCAGTACTTC. V is TRBV6-5 and J is TRBJ2-5; D ambiguous. Germline-derived CDR1 and CDR2 are MNHEY and SVGAGI. V lost 5 bases to trimming and J lost 2 bases, with 15 bases between them. This CDR3 spans 15 amino acids.

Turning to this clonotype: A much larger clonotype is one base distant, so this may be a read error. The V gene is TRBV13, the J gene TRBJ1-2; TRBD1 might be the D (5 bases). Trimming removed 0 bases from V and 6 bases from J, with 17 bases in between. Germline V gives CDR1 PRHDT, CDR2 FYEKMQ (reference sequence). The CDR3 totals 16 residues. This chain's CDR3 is CASSLGLGALDHGYTF. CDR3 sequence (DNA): TGTGCCAGCAGCTTAGGCCTAGGGGCCCTGGACCATGGCTACACCTTC.

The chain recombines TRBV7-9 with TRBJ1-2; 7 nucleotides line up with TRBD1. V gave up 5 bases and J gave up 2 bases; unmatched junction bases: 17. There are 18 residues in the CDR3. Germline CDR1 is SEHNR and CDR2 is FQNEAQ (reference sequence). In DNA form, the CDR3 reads TGTGCCAGCAGCCCACCTGTGTCAGGGGGGCTAGCAAACTATGGCTACACCTTC. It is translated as CASSPPVSGGLANYGYTF.

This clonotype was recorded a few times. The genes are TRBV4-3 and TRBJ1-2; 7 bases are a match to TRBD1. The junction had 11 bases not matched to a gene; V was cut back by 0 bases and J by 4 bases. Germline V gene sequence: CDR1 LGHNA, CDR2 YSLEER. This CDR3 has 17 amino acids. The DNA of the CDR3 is TGCGCCAGCAGCCAAGATTTACAGGGGCGATCGGTCTATGGCTACACCTTC. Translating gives CASSQDLQGRSVYGYTF.

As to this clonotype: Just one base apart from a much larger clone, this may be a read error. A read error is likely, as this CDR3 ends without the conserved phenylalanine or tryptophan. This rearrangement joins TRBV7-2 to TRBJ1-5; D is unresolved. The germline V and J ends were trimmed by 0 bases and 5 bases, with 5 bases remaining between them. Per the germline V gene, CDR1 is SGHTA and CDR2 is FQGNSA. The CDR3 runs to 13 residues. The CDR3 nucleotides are TGTGCCAGCAGCTTAGCGGGCGATCAGCCCCAGCATCTT. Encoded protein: CASSLAGDQPQHL.

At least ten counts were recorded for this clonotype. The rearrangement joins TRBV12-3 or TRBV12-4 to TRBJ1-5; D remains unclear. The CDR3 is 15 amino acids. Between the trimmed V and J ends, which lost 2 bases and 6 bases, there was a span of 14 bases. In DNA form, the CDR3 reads TGTGCCAGCAGTTTATGGGCGGGGATCGGTCAGCCCCAGCATTTT. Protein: CASSLWAGIGQPQHF.

CDR3 in DNA: TGTGCCATCAGTGTGGCGGGAGGGCCCTACGAGCAGTACTTC. Protein product: CAISVAGGPYEQYF. This sequence joins TRBV10-3 and TRBJ2-7; 9 bases match TRBD2. CDR1 is ENHRY and CDR2 is SYGVKD in the germline V gene. Trimming at V came to 4 bases and at J to 2 bases, leaving 3 bases not matched to a gene. The CDR3 has 14 residues.

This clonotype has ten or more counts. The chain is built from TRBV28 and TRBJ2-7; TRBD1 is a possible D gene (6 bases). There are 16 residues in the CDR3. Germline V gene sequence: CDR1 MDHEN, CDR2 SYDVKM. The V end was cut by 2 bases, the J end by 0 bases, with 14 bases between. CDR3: CASSLTGFADSYEQYF. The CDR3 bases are TGTGCCAGCAGTTTAACAGGGTTTGCCGACTCCTACGAGCAGTACTTC.

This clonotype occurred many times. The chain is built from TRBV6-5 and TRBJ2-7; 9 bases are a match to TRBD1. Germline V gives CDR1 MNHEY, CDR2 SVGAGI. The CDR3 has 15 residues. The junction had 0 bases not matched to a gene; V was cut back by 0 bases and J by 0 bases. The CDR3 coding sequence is TGTGCCAGCAGTTACTCGGACAGGGGCTCCTACGAGCAGTACTTC. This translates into CASSYSDRGSYEQYF.

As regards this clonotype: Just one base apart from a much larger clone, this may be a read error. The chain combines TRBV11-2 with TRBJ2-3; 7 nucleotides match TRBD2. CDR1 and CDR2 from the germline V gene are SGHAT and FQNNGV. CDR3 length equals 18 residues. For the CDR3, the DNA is TGTGCCAGCAGCTTAAAGGGGAGGGGAGGGAAGAACACAGATACGCAGTGTTTT. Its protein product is CASSLKGRGGKNTDTQCF. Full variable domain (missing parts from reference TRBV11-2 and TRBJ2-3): EAGVAQSPRYKIIEKRQSVAFWCNPISGHATLYWYQQILGQGPKLLIQFQNNGVVDDSQLPKDRFSAERLKGVDSTLKIQPAKLEDSAVYLCASSLKGRGGKNTDTQCFGPGTRLTVL.

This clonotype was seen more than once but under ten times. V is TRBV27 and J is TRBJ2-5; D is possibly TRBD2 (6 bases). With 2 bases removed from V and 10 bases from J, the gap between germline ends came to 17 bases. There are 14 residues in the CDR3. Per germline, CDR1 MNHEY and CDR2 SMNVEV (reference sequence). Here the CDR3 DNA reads TGTGCCAGCAGTTTAGCGCGGGACCTCGATATCCAGTACTTC. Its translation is CASSLARDLDIQYF.

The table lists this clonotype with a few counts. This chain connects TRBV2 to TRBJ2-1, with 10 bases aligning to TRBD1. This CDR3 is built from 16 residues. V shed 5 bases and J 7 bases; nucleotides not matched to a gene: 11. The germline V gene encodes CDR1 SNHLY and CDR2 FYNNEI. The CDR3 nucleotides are TGTGCCAGCAGTCCGGGACAGGGGCCCCTTCGGAATGAGCAGTTCTTC. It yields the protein CASSPGQGPLRNEQFF.

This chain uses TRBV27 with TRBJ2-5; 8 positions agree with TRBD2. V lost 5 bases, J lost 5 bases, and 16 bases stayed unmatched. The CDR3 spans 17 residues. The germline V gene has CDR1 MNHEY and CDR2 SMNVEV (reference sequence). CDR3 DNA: TGTGCCAGCAGTCTCGCTGCTAGCGGGCTGAGCGGGGAGACCCAGTACTTC. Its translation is CASSLAASGLSGETQYF.

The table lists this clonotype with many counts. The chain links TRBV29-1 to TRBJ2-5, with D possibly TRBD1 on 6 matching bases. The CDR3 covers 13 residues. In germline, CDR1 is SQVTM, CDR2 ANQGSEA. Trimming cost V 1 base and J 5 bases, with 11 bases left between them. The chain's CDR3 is CSVEAGAGETQYF. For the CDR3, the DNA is TGCAGCGTTGAAGCAGGGGCTGGGGAGACCCAGTACTTC.

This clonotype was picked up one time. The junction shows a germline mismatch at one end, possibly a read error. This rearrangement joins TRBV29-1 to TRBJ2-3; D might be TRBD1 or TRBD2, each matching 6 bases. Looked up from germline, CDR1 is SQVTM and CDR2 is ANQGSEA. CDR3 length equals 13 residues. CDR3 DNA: TGCCGCGTTCTAGGGGGGAGCACAGATACGCAGTATTTT. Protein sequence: CRVLGGSTDTQYF.

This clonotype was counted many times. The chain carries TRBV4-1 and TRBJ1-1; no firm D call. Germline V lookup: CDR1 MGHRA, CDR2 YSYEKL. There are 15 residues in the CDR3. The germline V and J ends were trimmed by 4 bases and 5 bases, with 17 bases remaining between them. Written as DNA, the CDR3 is TGCGCCAGCAGCCCAATGGGTACACTTCATACTGAAGCTTTCTTT. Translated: CASSPMGTLHTEAFF.

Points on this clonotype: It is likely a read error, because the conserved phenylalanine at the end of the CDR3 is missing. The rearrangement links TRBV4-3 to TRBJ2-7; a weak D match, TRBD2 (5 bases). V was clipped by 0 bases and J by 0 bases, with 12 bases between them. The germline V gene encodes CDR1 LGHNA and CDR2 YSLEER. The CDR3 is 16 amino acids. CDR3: CASSQEEGVSSYEQYS. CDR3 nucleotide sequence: TGCGCCAGCAGCCAAGAAGAGGGCGTTAGCTCCTACGAGCAGTACTCC.

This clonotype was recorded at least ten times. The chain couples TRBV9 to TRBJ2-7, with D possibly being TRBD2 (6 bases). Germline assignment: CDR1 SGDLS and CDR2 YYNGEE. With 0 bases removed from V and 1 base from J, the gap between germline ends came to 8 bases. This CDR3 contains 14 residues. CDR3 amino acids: CASSVAAGSYEQYF. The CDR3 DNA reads TGTGCCAGCAGCGTAGCGGCGGGGTCCTACGAGCAGTACTTC.

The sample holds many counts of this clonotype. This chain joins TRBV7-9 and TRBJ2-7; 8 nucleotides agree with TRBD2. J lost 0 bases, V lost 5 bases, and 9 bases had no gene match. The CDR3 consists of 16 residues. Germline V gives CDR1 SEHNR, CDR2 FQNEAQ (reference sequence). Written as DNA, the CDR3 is TGTGCCAGCAGCCCGGAGAGCGGGAGCCACTCCTACGAGCAGTACTTC. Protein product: CASSPESGSHSYEQYF. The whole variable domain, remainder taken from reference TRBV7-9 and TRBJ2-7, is DTGVSQNPRHKITKRGQNVTFRCDPISEHNRLYWYRQTLGQGPEFLTYFQNEAQLEKSRLLSDRFSAERPKGSFSTLEIQRTEQGDSAMYLCASSPESGSHSYEQYFGPGTRLTVT.